This T cell receptor (beta chain) was documented in a study of CD8 T cells in ankylosing spondylitis. Study observations and caveats: Enrichment of disease-linked clones was reportedly significant in matched ankylosing spondylitis synovial fluid. In peripheral blood, disease-linked CD8+ clones occurred at relatively low frequencies.

This clonotype was observed many times. Antigen specificity is unknown. The germline V gene has CDR1 LGHDT and CDR2 YNNKEL (reference sequence). Trimming stripped 4 bases from V and 5 bases from J, with 15 bases between. This CDR3 contains 15 residues. TCRdb itself ran the 5' RACE reads through MiXCR, one entry per CDR3 protein. The sample lists roughly 90,000 distinct CDR3 sequences, about 8.3% occurring once. The chain uses TRBV3-1 and TRBJ2-1, with D uncertain. Material: blood, either unsorted or a sorted T cell fraction (not recorded which). This clonotype was sampled from a male donor with ankylosing spondylitis or in good health (not recorded which). CDR3 residues: CASSLDRPGDNEQFF. The CDR3, as DNA: TGTGCCAGCAGCCTTGACCGGCCAGGCGACAATGAGCAGTTCTTC.